The source of this T cell receptor beta chain is a study of blood T cell repertoires in COVID-19. The wider study: Italy, Spain and the United States were the sources of the convalescent and acute COVID-19 samples. From T cells, B-cell-depleted T cells, or PBMCs came the material, which was cDNA or gDNA.

Losses at the gene ends were 5 bases for V and 3 bases for J; bases not matched to a gene: 7. The CDR3 length is 15 residues. Germline V gene sequence: CDR1 SEHNR, CDR2 FQNEAQ (reference sequence). Original analysis: By means of reference gene primer amplification, nucleated cell counts were estimated. Sequencing was performed with immunoSEQ multiplex PCR; in TCRdb, only in-frame clones are kept and a portion is missing. V, J and clone size are taken as reported in that table, and D and trimming were inferred from the DNA itself. Of under 200,000 clones in the sample, 75% to 90% were seen once. The sequenced sample was peripheral blood. The chain couples TRBV7-9 to TRBJ1-1; TRBD1 matches at 9 bases. The receptor comes from an older woman with acute or convalescent COVID-19. The CDR3 protein is CASSTSGTGHTEAFF. The DNA of the CDR3 is TGTGCCAGCAGCACATCTGGGACAGGGCACACTGAAGCTTTCTTT.